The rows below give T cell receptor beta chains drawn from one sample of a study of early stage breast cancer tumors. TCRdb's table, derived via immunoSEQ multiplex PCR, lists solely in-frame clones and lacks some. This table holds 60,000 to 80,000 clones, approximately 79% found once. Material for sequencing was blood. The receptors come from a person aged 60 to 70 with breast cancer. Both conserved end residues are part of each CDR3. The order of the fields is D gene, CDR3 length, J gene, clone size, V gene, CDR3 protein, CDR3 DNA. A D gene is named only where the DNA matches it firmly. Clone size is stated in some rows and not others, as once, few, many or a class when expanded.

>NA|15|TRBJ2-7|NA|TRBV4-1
CASSQVRDGTYEQYF
TGCGCCAGCAGCCAAGTAAGGGACGGAACCTACGAGCAGTACTTC
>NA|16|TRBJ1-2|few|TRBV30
CAWSPPGAGRRYGYTF
TGTGCCTGGAGTCCTCCAGGTGCAGGGCGGAGGTATGGCTACACCTTC
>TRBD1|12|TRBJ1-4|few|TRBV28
CASDRGREKLFF
TGTGCCAGCGACAGGGGTAGGGAAAAACTGTTTTTT
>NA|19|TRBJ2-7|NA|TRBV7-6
CASSLGGGGGGADIYEQYF
TGTGCCAGCAGCTTAGGCGGAGGCGGTGGCGGGGCGGATATCTACGAGCAGTACTTC
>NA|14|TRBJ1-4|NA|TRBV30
CAWSVDMIGEKLFF
TGTGCCTGGAGTGTCGACATGATCGGTGAAAAACTGTTTTTT
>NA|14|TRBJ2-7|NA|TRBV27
CASSLALASYEQYF
TGTGCCAGCAGTTTAGCTCTGGCCTCCTACGAGCAGTACTTC
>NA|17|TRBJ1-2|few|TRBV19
CASRNYKTGHRRYGYTF
TGTGCCAGTAGGAACTACAAGACGGGACACCGCAGATATGGCTACACCTTC
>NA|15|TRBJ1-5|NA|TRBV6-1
CASKGTGLSNQPQHF
TGTGCCAGCAAAGGGACTGGGCTTAGCAATCAGCCCCAGCATTTT
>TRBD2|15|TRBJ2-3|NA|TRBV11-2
CASRKLAGKSDTQYF
TGTGCCAGCAGAAAACTAGCGGGGAAATCAGATACGCAGTATTTT
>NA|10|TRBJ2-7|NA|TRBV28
CASKADEQYF
TGTGCCAGCAAAGCGGACGAGCAGTACTTC
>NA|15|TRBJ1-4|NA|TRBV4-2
CASSQVAGLNEKLFF
TGTGCCAGCAGCCAAGTGGCAGGACTCAATGAAAAACTGTTTTTT
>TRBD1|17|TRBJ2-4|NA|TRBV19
CASSVGTGGASKNIQYF
TGTGCCAGTAGTGTCGGGACAGGGGGCGCATCCAAAAACATTCAGTACTTC
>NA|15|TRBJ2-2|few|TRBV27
CASSFSREITGELFF
TGTGCCAGCAGTTTCTCCAGGGAAATCACCGGGGAGCTGTTTTTT
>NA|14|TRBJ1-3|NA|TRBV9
CASSEDSSGNTIYF
TGTGCCAGCAGCGAGGACAGCTCTGGAAACACCATATATTTT
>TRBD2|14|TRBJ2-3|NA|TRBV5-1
CASNPLAGGDTQYF
TGCGCCAGCAACCCCCTAGCGGGGGGAGATACGCAGTATTTT
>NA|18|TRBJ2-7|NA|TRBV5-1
CASSLATPMGGDLYEQYF
TGCGCCAGCAGCTTGGCCACTCCCATGGGGGGAGATCTCTACGAGCAGTACTTC
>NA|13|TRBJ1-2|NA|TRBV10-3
CAIAVLSDYGYTF
TGTGCCATAGCCGTCCTTTCGGACTATGGCTACACCTTC
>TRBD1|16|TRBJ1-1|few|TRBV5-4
CASRDGTGGMNTEAFF
TGTGCCAGCAGGGACGGGACAGGGGGTATGAACACTGAAGCTTTCTTT
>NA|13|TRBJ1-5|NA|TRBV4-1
CASSQDLGQPQHF
TGCGCCAGCAGCCAAGATCTCGGTCAGCCCCAGCATTTT
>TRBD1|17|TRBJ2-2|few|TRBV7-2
CASSPGQGARNTGELFF
TGTGCCAGCAGCCCCGGACAGGGGGCGCGAAACACCGGGGAGCTGTTTTTT
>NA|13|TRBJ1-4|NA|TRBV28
CASRTRQGGKLFF
TGTGCCAGCAGGACCCGGCAAGGCGGAAAACTGTTTTTT
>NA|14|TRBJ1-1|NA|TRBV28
CASTTTGFYTEAFF
TGTGCCAGCACTACTACAGGGTTCTACACTGAAGCTTTCTTT
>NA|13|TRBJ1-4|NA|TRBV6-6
CASSYRLNEKLFF
TGTGCCAGCAGTTATCGACTTAATGAAAAACTGTTTTTT
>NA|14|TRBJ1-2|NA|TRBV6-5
CASSYGGPGYGYTF
TGTGCCAGCAGTTATGGGGGGCCCGGATATGGCTACACCTTC
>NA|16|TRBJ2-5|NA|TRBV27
CASSPLMRGLQETQYF
TGTGCCAGCAGTCCCCTTATGAGGGGCCTGCAAGAGACCCAGTACTTC
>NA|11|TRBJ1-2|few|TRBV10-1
CAISPFIGYTF
TGCGCCATCTCACCTTTTATTGGCTACACCTTC
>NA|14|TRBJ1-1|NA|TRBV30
CAWRRKGGGTEAFF
TGTGCCTGGAGGAGGAAGGGGGGGGGAACTGAAGCTTTCTTT
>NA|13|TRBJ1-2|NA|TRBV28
CASSPPPGGGYTF
TGTGCCAGCAGTCCTCCCCCAGGAGGAGGCTACACCTTC
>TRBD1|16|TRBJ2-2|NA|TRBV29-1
CSVTPPGQGNTGELFF
TGCAGCGTAACTCCACCGGGACAGGGAAACACCGGGGAGCTGTTTTTT
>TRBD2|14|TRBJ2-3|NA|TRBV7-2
CASSGAGGPDTQYF
TGTGCCAGCAGCGGGGCGGGGGGCCCAGATACGCAGTATTTT
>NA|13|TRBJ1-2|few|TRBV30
CAWSVLSNYGYTF
TGTGCCTGGAGTGTACTGAGCAACTATGGCTACACCTTC
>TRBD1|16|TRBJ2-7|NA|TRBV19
CASSIKGTGRFYEQYF
TGTGCCAGTAGTATAAAGGGGACAGGTCGCTTCTACGAGCAGTACTTC
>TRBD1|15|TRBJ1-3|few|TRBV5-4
CASSLPTGTGNTIYF
TGTGCCAGCAGCTTGCCGACAGGGACTGGAAACACCATATATTTT
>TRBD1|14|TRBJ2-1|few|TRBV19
CASRNRGSGAEQFF
TGTGCCAGTAGAAACAGGGGTTCAGGGGCTGAGCAGTTCTTC
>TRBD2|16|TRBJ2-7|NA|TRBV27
CASSLSGLGGAYEQYF
TGTGCCAGCAGTCTCTCCGGACTAGGCGGAGCCTACGAGCAGTACTTC
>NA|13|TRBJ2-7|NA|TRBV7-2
CASSLVPDSQQYF
TGTGCCAGCAGCTTAGTACCGGACAGCCAGCAGTACTTC
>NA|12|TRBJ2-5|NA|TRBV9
CASSPGGETQYF
TGTGCCAGCAGCCCCGGGGGAGAGACCCAGTACTTC
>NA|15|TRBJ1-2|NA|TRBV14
CASSQDLRPNYGYTF
TGTGCCAGCAGCCAGGACTTAAGACCTAACTATGGCTACACCTTC
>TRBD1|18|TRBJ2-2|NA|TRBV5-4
CASSLGPRTGPGTGELFF
TGTGCCAGCAGCTTGGGCCCCCGGACAGGGCCGGGCACCGGGGAGCTGTTTTTT
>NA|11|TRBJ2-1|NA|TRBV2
CASGGNNEQFF
TGTGCCAGCGGGGGAAACAATGAGCAGTTCTTC
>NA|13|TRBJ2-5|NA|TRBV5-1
CASSLEGLETQYF
TGCGCCAGCAGCTTGGAGGGGTTAGAGACCCAGTACTTC
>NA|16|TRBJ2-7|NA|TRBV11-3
CASSLAGAGGLYEQYF
TGTGCCAGCAGCTTGGCTGGCGCAGGAGGGCTCTACGAGCAGTACTTC
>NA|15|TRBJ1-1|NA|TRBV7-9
CASRGIRGSNTEAFF
TGTGCCAGCAGGGGAATACGGGGTTCCAACACTGAAGCTTTCTTT
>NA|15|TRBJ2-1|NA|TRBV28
CASSPVTKRTDEQFF
TGTGCCAGCAGTCCAGTGACAAAAAGGACGGATGAGCAGTTCTTC
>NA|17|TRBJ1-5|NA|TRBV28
CASSTSEGRRSNQPQHF
TGTGCCAGCAGTACCTCCGAGGGGCGCAGATCCAATCAGCCCCAGCATTTT
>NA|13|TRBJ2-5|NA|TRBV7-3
CASSRGVQETQYF
TGTGCCAGCAGCCGCGGGGTCCAAGAGACCCAGTACTTC
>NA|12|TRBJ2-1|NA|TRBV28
CASSLGVGEQFF
TGTGCCAGCAGTTTGGGGGTAGGCGAGCAGTTCTTC